The 15 T cell receptor beta chains presented below share a single source sample, sequenced in a study of shared clonotypes between healthy human individuals. Naive CD8 cells lacked CD45RO, underwent positive selection for CCR7 and left out terminally differentiated effector memory CD45RA+ cells. TCRdb keeps only in-frame clones here, not all; method: immunoSEQ multiplex PCR. The repertoire holds some 580,000 clones, with 98% as singletons. The sequenced sample was naive CD8+ T cells sorted from blood. The receptors originated from a man under 40 in good health.

The V gene is TRBV29-1, the J gene TRBJ1-1, with 8 bases matching TRBD1. With V trimmed by 7 bases and J by 0 bases, 4 bases remained unmatched. Germline loops: CDR1 SQVTM, CDR2 ANQGSEA. The CDR3 has 13 residues. The CDR3 DNA sequence: TGCAGCGCAGCAGGGGGCTTGAACACTGAAGCTTTCTTT. Translating it yields CSAAGGLNTEAFF.

This chain joins TRBV5-5 and TRBJ2-1; 10 positions agree with TRBD1. V lost 4 bases, J lost 5 bases, and 12 bases stayed unmatched. Germline assignment: CDR1 SGHKS and CDR2 YYEKEE (reference sequence). The CDR3 is made up of 17 amino acids. CDR3 protein: CASSRTPGQGFDNEQFF. The CDR3 DNA sequence: TGTGCCAGCAGCCGGACCCCGGGACAGGGGTTTGACAATGAGCAGTTCTTC.

This clone appeared a single time. The rearrangement joins TRBV7-9 to TRBJ2-5; D might be TRBD1 or TRBD2, each matching 5 bases. Germline V gene data show CDR1 as SEHNR and CDR2 as FQNEAQ (reference sequence). This CDR3 spans 14 amino acids. V was trimmed by 4 bases and J by 6 bases, leaving 15 bases between them. The CDR3 loop reads CASSSWVGEKTQYF. The CDR3 bases are TGTGCCAGCAGCTCCTGGGTGGGGGAAAAGACCCAGTACTTC.

J is TRBJ1-4 and V is TRBV9; D unclear. This CDR3 has 13 amino acids. V was clipped by 0 bases and J by 6 bases, with 6 bases between them. Looked up from germline, CDR1 is SGDLS and CDR2 is YYNGEE. This CDR3 reads CASSVVPDEKLFF. The CDR3 region has the DNA TGTGCCAGCAGCGTAGTTCCAGATGAAAAACTGTTTTTT.

The chain recombines TRBV28 with TRBJ2-7, with D uncertain. The CDR3 totals 14 residues. V gave up 2 bases and J gave up 1 base, with 9 bases separating them. Per germline, CDR1 MDHEN and CDR2 SYDVKM. The CDR3 sequence: CASSLKLWSYEQYF. As DNA, the CDR3 is TGTGCCAGCAGTTTAAAGTTATGGTCCTACGAGCAGTACTTC.

The rearrangement links TRBV5-4 to TRBJ2-1; 8 bases are a match to TRBD1. Germline V gene data show CDR1 as SGHNT and CDR2 as YYREEE (reference sequence). The CDR3 is 15 residues long. J lost 7 bases, V lost 5 bases, and 11 bases had no gene match. The DNA of the CDR3 is TGTGCCAGCAGACCCCCGACAGGGGTGGAGAATGAGCAGTTCTTC. The encoded protein is CASRPPTGVENEQFF.

A single count supports this clone. Written as DNA, the CDR3 is TGTGCCACCAGCAGACGAATTACTACGGCTGAAGCTTTCTTT. Protein product: CATSRRITTAEAFF. The genes are TRBV15 and TRBJ1-1; D is ambiguous. Looked up from germline, CDR1 is LNHNV and CDR2 is YYDKDF (reference sequence). Trimming shortened V by 2 bases and J by 6 bases, and 13 bases separated the two germline ends. The CDR3 extends over 14 amino acids.

The rearrangement links TRBV7-2 to TRBJ2-7; D not resolved. The germline CDR1 and CDR2 sequences are SGHTA and FQGNSA. The V end was cut by 6 bases, the J end by 0 bases, with 9 bases between. The CDR3 has 13 residues. This chain's CDR3 is CASSWTASYEQYF. The CDR3 bases are TGTGCCAGCAGTTGGACGGCCTCCTACGAGCAGTACTTC.

The chain links TRBV27 to TRBJ2-5, with TRBD1 as a possible D gene (6 bases). V lost 1 base to trimming and J lost 5 bases, with 11 bases between them. Per germline, CDR1 MNHEY and CDR2 SMNVEV (reference sequence). CDR3 length equals 14 residues. The CDR3 here is CASSLLDSRETQYF. CDR3 nucleotides: TGTGCCAGCAGTTTATTGGACAGTAGGGAGACCCAGTACTTC.

The gene calls are TRBV4-1 and TRBJ2-7, with TRBD2 identical over 9 bases. Germline V gene lookup returns CDR1 MGHRA and CDR2 YSYEKL. This CDR3 is built from 17 residues. V trimming: 1 base; J trimming: 4 bases; junction bases outside the gene matches: 11. The CDR3 loop is CASSQVLTSGLPYEQYF. The CDR3 DNA reads TGCGCCAGCAGCCAAGTTCTGACTAGCGGACTCCCGTACGAGCAGTACTTC.

As regards this clone: Different DNA sequences within this sample yield the same CDR3. CDR3 nucleotide sequence: TGTGCCAGCAGTCCCCGACAGGGGGGCGAAAAACTGTTTTTT. As protein: CASSPRQGGEKLFF. The chain combines TRBV27 with TRBJ1-4; TRBD1 matches 9 bases. The junction had 6 bases not matched to a gene; V was cut back by 5 bases and J by 8 bases. The CDR3 spans 14 residues. Germline CDR1 reads MNHEY; CDR2 reads SMNVEV (reference sequence).

This clone is a singleton in its sample. This chain joins TRBV11-2 and TRBJ2-1; 7 bases are shared with TRBD2. The CDR3 covers 12 residues. Trimming cost V 6 bases and J 5 bases; bases outside gene matches: 1. Germline-derived CDR1 and CDR2 are SGHAT and FQNNGV. The CDR3, as DNA: TGTGCCAGCAGGGGAGGGGACAATGAGCAGTTCTTC. Translating it yields CASRGGDNEQFF.

Of note for this clone: The same CDR3 arises from other DNA sequences in this sample as well. The V call is TRBV5-1, the J call TRBJ2-1, with 12 bases lining up with TRBD1. Germline CDR1 reads SGHRS; CDR2 reads YFSETQ. Losses at the gene ends were 4 bases for V and 7 bases for J; bases not matched to a gene: 3. This CDR3 comprises 14 residues. The CDR3 is CASSPGQGANEQFF. CDR3 sequence (DNA): TGCGCCAGCAGCCCGGGACAGGGGGCTAATGAGCAGTTCTTC.

The V gene is TRBV19, the J gene TRBJ2-3; TRBD1 matches at 9 bases. Germline CDR1 is LNHDA and CDR2 is SQIVND (reference sequence). V was clipped by 5 bases and J by 11 bases; unmatched bases: 5. The CDR3 is 12 residues long. Written as DNA, the CDR3 is TGTGCCAGTAGTCCCGGGACAGGGAGGCAGTATTTT. Protein sequence: CASSPGTGRQYF.

The sample holds one count of this clone. The rearrangement links TRBV27 to TRBJ2-7, with 8 nucleotides matching TRBD2. J gave up 5 bases and V 6 bases, and 6 bases lay outside the gene matches. The CDR3 runs 13 residues. The germline gives CDR1 MNHEY, CDR2 SMNVEV (reference sequence). In DNA, the CDR3 is TGTGCCAGCAGGCGAGCGGGAGACCACGAGCAGTACTTC. It yields the protein CASRRAGDHEQYF.